Following are 8 T cell receptor beta chains from one sample sequenced in a study of blood T cell repertoires in COVID-19. Sequencing used immunoSEQ multiplex PCR; TCRdb keeps in-frame clones, though not all of them. The sample records roughly 670,000 clones, 80% to 90% being singletons. Sequencing used peripheral blood. The receptor source for this set is a woman aged 18 to 35 with acute or convalescent COVID-19.

This chain uses TRBV6-6 with TRBJ2-7; 8 nucleotides line up with TRBD1. V lost 9 bases to trimming and J lost 1 base; unmatched junction nucleotides: 5. The CDR3 loop spans 13 amino acids. From germline, CDR1 is MNHNY and CDR2 SVGAGI (reference sequence). CDR3 region: CASRTGMSYEQYF. CDR3 nucleotides: TGTGCCAGTCGGACAGGGATGTCCTACGAGCAGTACTTC.

CDR3 in amino acids: CASSQESPVGTGKETQYF. The CDR3 DNA reads as TGTGCCAGCAGCCAAGAAAGCCCCGTTGGTACAGGGAAAGAGACCCAGTACTTC. The chain is built from TRBV3-1 (or the pseudogene TRBV3-2) and TRBJ2-5; weak D call: TRBD1 (6 bases). CDR1 is LGHDT, CDR2 YNNKEL, per germline (reference sequence). With 0 bases removed from V and 3 bases from J, the gap between germline ends came to 20 bases. This CDR3 is 18 amino acids long.

The genes are TRBV18 and TRBJ1-1, with D possibly matching TRBD1 (5 bases). This CDR3 contains 15 residues. The germline CDR1 and CDR2 sequences are KGHSH and LQKENI. V lost 3 bases and J lost 7, with 18 bases in between. CDR3 protein: CASSPPAGPRGEAFF. The CDR3 bases are TGTGCCAGCTCACCCCCCGCGGGGCCGAGGGGTGAAGCTTTCTTT.

V and J are TRBV24-1 and TRBJ1-1; TRBD1 agrees at 7 bases. The CDR3 extends over 14 amino acids. CDR1 is KGHDR and CDR2 is SFDVKD in the germline V gene. V shed 3 bases and J 11 bases; nucleotides not matched to a gene: 11. CDR3 region: CATSDNWSEGAAFF. CDR3 nucleotides: TGTGCCACCAGTGATAATTGGAGCGAGGGGGCCGCTTTCTTT.

CDR3 region: CASSPRQGESRNSPLHF. CDR3 bases: TGTGCCAGCAGCCCCAGACAGGGGGAATCGCGGAATTCACCCCTCCACTTT. This rearrangement joins TRBV5-8 to TRBJ1-6; 9 positions match TRBD1. The germline CDR1 and CDR2 sequences are SGHTS and YDEGEE. Germline trimming cut 4 bases from V and 7 bases from J; bases unmatched to any gene: 12. The CDR3 has 17 residues. Full variable domain (missing parts from reference TRBV5-8 and TRBJ1-6): EAGVTQSPTHLIKTRGQQATLRCSPISGHTSVYWYQQALGLGLQFLLWYDEGEERNRGNFPPRFSGRQFPNYSSELNVNALELEDSALYLCASSPRQGESRNSPLHFGNGTRLTVT.

Here the CDR3 reads CATSDSTGESTDTQYF. The DNA of the CDR3 is TGTGCCACCAGTGATTCCACAGGGGAGAGCACAGATACGCAGTATTTT. The chain links TRBV24-1 to TRBJ2-3, with 7 bases identical to TRBD1. Per germline, CDR1 KGHDR and CDR2 SFDVKD. The V and J ends lost 2 bases and 0 bases, in that order; junction bases with no gene match: 4. The length of the CDR3 is 16 residues.

V gene TRBV10-2 combines with J gene TRBJ2-3; D might be TRBD1 (5 bases). The CDR3 contains 17 residues. Between the trimmed V and J ends, which lost 3 bases and 2 bases, there was a span of 18 bases. Germline V gives CDR1 WSHSY, CDR2 SAAADI. The DNA for the CDR3 is TGCGCCAGCAGTGACCCTCAGGGCCCGGAATACACAGATACGCAGTATTTT. Its translation is CASSDPQGPEYTDTQYF.

This clone was seen a handful of times. The chain uses TRBV27 and TRBJ1-1; perhaps TRBD1 as D (6 bases). Trimming pared 9 bases from V and 5 bases from J, leaving 16 bases between. Germline CDR1 reads MNHEY; CDR2 reads SMNVEV (reference sequence). CDR3 size: 13 residues. CDR3: CASRKQGRTEAFF. Written as DNA, the CDR3 is TGTGCCAGTCGAAAGCAGGGGCGGACTGAAGCTTTCTTT.